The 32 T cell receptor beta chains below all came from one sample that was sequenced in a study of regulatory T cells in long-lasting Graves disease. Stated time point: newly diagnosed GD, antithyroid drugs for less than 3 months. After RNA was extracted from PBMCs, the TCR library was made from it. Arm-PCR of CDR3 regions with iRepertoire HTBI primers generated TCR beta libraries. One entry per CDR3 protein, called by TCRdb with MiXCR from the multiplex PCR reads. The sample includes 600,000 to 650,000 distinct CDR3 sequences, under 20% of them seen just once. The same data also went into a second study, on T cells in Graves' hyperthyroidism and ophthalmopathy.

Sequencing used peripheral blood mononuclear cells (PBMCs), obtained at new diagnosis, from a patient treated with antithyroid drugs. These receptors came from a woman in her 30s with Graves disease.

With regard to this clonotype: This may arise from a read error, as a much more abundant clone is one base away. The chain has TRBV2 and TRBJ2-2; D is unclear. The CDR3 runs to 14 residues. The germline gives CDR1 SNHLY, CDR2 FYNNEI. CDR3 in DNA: TGTGCCAGCAGCGTCGGGCAGAACACCAGGGAGCTGTTTTTT. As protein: CASSVGQNTRELFF. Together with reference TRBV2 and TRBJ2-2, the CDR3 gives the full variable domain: EPEVTQTPSHQVTQMGQEVILRCVPISNHLYFYWYRQILGQKVEFLVSFYNNEISEKSEIFDDQFSVERPDGSNFTLKIRSTKLEDSAMYFCASSVGQNTRELFFGEGSRLTVL.

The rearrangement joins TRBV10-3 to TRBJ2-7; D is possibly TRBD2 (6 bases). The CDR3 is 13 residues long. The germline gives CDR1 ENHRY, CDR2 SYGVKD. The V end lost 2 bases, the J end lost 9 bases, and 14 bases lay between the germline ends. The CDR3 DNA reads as TGTGCCATCAGTGAGGTTGGTGCGGGATGGCAGTACTTC. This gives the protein CAISEVGAGWQYF.

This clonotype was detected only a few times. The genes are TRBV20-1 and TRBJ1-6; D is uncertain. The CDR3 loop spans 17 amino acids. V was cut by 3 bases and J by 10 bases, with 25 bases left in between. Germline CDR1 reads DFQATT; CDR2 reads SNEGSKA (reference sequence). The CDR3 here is CSASDPLWQVAFSPLHF. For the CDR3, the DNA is TGCAGTGCTAGTGACCCACTTTGGCAGGTCGCGTTCTCACCCCTCCACTTT.

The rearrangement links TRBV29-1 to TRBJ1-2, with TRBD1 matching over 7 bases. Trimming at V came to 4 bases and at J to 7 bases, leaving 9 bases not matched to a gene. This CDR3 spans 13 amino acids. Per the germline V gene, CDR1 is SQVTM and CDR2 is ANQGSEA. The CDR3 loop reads CSVGDRDRTGYTF. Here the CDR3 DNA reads TGCAGCGTTGGAGACCGGGACAGAACTGGCTACACCTTC.

CDR3 sequence reads: CASSSTGMSTEAFF. DNA for the CDR3: TGTGCCAGCTCCTCGACAGGGATGAGCACTGAAGCTTTCTTT. The chain combines TRBV18 with TRBJ1-1, with 7 nucleotides matching TRBD1. The junction had 8 bases not matched to a gene; V was cut back by 6 bases and J by 4 bases. This CDR3 region has 14 residues. The germline V gene has CDR1 KGHSH and CDR2 LQKENI.

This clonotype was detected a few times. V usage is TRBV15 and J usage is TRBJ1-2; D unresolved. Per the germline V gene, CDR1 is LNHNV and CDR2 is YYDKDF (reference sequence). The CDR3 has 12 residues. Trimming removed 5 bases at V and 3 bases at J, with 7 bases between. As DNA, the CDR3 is TGTGCCACCAGCGGCAGCCACTATGGCTACACCTTC. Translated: CATSGSHYGYTF. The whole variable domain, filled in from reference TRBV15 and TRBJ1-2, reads DAMVIQNPRYQVTQFGKPVTLSCSQTLNHNVMYWYQQKSSQAPKLLFHYYDKDFNNEADTPDNFQSRRPNTSFCFLDIRSPGLGDTAMYLCATSGSHYGYTFGSGTRLTVV.

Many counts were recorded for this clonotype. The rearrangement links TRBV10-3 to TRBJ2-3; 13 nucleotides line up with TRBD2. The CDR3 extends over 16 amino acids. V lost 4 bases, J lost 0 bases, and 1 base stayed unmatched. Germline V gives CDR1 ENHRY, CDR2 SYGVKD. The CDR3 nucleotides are TGTGCCATCAGTGGGGGACTAGCGGGAAGCACAGATACGCAGTATTTT. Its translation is CAISGGLAGSTDTQYF.

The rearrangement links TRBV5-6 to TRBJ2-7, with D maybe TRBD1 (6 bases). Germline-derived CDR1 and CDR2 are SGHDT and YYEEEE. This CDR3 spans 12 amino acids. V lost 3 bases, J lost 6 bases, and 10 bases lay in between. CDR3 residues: CASSYRESEQYF. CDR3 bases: TGTGCCAGCAGCTACAGGGAGAGCGAGCAGTACTTC. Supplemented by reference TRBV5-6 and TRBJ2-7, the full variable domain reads DAGVTQSPTHLIKTRGQQVTLRCSPKSGHDTVSWYQQALGQGPQFIFQYYEEEERQRGNFPDRFSGHQFPNYSSELNVNALLLGDSALYLCASSYRESEQYFGPGTRLTVT.

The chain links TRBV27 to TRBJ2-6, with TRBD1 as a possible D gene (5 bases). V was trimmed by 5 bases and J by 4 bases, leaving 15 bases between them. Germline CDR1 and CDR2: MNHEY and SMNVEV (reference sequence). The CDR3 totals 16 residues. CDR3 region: CASSDRPTPGANVLTF. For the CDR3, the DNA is TGTGCCAGCAGTGACAGACCCACTCCGGGGGCCAACGTCCTGACTTTC. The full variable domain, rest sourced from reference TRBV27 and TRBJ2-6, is EAQVTQNPRYLITVTGKKLTVTCSQNMNHEYMSWYRQDPGLGLRQIYYSMNVEVTDKGDVPEGYKVSRKEKRNFPLILESPSPNQTSLYFCASSDRPTPGANVLTFGAGSRLTVL.

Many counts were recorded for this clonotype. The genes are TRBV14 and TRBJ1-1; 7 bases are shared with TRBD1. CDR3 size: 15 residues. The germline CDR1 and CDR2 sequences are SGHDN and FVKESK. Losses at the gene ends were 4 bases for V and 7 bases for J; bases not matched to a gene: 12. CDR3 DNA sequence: TGTGCCAGCAGCCCAAAAACCGGGACAGCCATTGAAGCTTTCTTT. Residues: CASSPKTGTAIEAFF. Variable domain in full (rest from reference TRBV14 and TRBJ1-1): EAGVTQFPSHSVIEKGQTVTLRCDPISGHDNLYWYRRVMGKEIKFLLHFVKESKQDESGMPNNRFLAERTGGTYSTLKVQPAELEDSGVYFCASSPKTGTAIEAFFGQGTRLTVV.

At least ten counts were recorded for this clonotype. Here the CDR3 reads CASSPRKETQYF. The CDR3 nucleotides are TGTGCCAGCTCACCTCGCAAAGAGACCCAGTACTTC. The rearrangement links TRBV18 to TRBJ2-5; no clear D gene. This CDR3 has 12 amino acids. V was clipped by 3 bases and J by 3 bases, with 5 bases between them. CDR1 KGHSH and CDR2 LQKENI come from the germline V gene. The entire variable domain, with the rest obtained from reference TRBV18 and TRBJ2-5, is as follows: NAGVMQNPRHLVRRRGQEARLRCSPMKGHSHVYWYRQLPEEGLKFMVYLQKENIIDESGMPKERFSAEFPKEGPSILRIQQVVRGDSAAYFCASSPRKETQYFGPGTRLLVL.

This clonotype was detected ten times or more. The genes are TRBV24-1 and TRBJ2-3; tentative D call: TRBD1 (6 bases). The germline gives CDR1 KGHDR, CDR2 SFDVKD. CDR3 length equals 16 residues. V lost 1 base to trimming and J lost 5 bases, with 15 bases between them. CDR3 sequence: CATSDFRTDQVDTQYF. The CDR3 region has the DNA TGTGCCACCAGTGATTTCCGGACAGACCAGGTAGATACGCAGTATTTT.

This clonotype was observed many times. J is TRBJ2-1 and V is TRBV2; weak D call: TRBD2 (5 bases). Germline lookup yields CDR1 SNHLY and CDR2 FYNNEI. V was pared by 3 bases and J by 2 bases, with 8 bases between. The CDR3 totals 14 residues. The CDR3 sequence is CASSERGTYNEQFF. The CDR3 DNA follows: TGTGCCAGCAGTGAGAGAGGGACCTACAATGAGCAGTTCTTC.

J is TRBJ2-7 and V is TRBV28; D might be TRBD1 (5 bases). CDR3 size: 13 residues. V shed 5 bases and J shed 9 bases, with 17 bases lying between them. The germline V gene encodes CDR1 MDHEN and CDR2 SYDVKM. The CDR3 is CASSDSIGAGQYF. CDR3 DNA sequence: TGTGCCAGCAGTGACAGTATTGGGGCCGGGCAGTACTTC. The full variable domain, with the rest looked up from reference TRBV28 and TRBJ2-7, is DVKVTQSSRYLVKRTGEKVFLECVQDMDHENMFWYRQDPGLGLRLIYFSYDVKMKEKGDIPEGYSVSREKKERFSLILESASTNQTSMYLCASSDSIGAGQYFGPGTRLTVT.

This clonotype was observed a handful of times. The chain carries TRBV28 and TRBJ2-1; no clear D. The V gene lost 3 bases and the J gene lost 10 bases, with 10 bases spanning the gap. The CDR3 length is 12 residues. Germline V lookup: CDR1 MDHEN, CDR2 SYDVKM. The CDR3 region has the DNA TGTGCCAGCAGTTTTAGGAGTCGGGAGCAGTTCTTC. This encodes CASSFRSREQFF. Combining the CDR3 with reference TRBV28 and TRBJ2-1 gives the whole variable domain DVKVTQSSRYLVKRTGEKVFLECVQDMDHENMFWYRQDPGLGLRLIYFSYDVKMKEKGDIPEGYSVSREKKERFSLILESASTNQTSMYLCASSFRSREQFFGPGTRLTVL.

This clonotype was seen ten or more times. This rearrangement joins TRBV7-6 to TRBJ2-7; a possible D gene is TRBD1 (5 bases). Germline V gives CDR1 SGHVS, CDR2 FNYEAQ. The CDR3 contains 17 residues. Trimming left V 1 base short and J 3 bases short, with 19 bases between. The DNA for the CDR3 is TGTGCCAGCAGCTTAGACGGTTATGGGGCGAATGTCTACGAGCAGTACTTC. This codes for CASSLDGYGANVYEQYF. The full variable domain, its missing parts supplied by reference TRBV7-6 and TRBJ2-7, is GAGVSQSPRYKVTKRGQDVALRCDPISGHVSLYWYRQALGQGPEFLTYFNYEAQQDKSGLPNDRFSAERPEGSISTLTIQRTEQRDSAMYRCASSLDGYGANVYEQYFGPGTRLTVT.

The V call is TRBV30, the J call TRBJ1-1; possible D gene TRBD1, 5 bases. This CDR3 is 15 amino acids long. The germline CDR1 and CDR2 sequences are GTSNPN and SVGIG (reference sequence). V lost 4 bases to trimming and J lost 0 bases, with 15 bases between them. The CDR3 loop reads CAWKLLGRVNTEAFF. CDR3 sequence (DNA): TGTGCCTGGAAACTTCTGGGCAGGGTGAACACTGAAGCTTTCTTT.

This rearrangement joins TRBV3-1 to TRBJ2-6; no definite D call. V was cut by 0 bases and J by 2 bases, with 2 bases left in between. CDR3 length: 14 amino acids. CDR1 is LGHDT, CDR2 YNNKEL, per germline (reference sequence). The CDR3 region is CASSQDPGANVLTF. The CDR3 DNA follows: TGTGCCAGCAGCCAAGATCCTGGGGCCAACGTCCTGACTTTC.

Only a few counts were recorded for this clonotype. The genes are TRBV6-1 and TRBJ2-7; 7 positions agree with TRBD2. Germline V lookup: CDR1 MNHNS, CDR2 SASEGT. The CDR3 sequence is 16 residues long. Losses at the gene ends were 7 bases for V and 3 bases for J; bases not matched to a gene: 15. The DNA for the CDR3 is TGTGCCAGCACTTTTGCGGGAGAAATAGGAGGCTACGAGCAGTACTTC. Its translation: CASTFAGEIGGYEQYF.

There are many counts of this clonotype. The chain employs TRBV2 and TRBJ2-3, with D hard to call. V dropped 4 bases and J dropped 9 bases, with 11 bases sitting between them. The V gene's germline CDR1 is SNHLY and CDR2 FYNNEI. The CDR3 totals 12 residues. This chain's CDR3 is CASSVVLETQYF. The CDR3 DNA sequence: TGTGCCAGCAGTGTAGTACTCGAGACGCAGTATTTT.

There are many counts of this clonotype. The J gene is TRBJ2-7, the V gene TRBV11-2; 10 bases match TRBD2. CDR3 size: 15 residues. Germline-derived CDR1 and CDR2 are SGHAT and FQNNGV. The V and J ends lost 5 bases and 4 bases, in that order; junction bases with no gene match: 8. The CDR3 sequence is CASSQASGSLYEQYF. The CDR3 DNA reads TGTGCCAGCAGCCAGGCTAGCGGGAGTTTGTACGAGCAGTACTTC. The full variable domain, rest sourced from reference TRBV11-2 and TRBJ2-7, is EAGVAQSPRYKIIEKRQSVAFWCNPISGHATLYWYQQILGQGPKLLIQFQNNGVVDDSQLPKDRFSAERLKGVDSTLKIQPAKLEDSAVYLCASSQASGSLYEQYFGPGTRLTVT.

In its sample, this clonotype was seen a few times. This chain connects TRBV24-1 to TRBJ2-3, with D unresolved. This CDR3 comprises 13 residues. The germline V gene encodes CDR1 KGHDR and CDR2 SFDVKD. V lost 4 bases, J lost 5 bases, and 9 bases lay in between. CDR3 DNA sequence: TGTGCCACCAGTGAAGTTCTAGAAGATACGCAGTATTTT. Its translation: CATSEVLEDTQYF.

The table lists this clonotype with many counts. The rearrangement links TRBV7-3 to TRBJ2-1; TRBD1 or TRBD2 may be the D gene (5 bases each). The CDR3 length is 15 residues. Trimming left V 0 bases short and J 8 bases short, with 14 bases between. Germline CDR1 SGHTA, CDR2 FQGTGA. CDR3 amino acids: CASSLTGILGDEQFF. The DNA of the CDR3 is TGTGCCAGCAGCTTAACCGGTATCTTGGGGGATGAGCAGTTCTTC.

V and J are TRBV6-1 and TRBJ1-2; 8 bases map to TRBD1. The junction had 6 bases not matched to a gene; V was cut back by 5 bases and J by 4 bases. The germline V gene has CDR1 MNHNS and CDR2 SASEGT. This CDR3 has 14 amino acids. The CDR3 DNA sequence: TGTGCCAGCAGTCGGGGACAGGCGGTCTATGGCTACACCTTC. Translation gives CASSRGQAVYGYTF.

In DNA, the CDR3 is TGCAGTGCTAGAGCCGCGGGAGGGGGATCCGGGGAGCTGTTTTTT. Protein sequence: CSARAAGGGSGELFF. The chain is built from TRBV20-1 and TRBJ2-2; 9 bases agree with TRBD2. Germline lookup yields CDR1 DFQATT and CDR2 SNEGSKA (reference sequence). After removal of 1 base from V and 6 bases from J, the junction contained 6 bases not matched to a gene. The CDR3 is made up of 15 amino acids.

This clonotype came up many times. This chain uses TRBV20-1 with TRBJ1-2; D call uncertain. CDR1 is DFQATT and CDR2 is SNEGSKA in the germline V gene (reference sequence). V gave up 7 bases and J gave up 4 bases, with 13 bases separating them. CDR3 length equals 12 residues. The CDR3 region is CSGADVGYGYTF. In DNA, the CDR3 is TGCAGTGGGGCCGATGTAGGCTATGGCTACACCTTC.

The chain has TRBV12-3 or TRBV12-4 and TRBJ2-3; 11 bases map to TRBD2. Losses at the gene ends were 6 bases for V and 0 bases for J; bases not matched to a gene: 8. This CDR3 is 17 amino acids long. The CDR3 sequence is CASRRGLADSSTDTQYF. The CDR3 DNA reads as TGTGCCAGCAGGCGGGGACTAGCGGACTCTAGCACAGATACGCAGTATTTT.

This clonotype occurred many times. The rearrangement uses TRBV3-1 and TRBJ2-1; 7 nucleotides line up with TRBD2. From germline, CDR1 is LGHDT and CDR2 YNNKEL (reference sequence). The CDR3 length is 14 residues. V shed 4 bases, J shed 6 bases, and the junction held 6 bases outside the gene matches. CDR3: CASSRVGGGNEQFF. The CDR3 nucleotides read TGTGCCAGCAGCCGAGTGGGGGGGGGCAATGAGCAGTTCTTC.

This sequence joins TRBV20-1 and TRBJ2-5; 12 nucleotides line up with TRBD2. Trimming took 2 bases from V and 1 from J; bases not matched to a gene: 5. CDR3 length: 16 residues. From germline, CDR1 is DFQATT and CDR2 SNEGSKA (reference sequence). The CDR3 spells CSARPGTSGPQETQYF. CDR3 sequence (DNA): TGCAGTGCTAGACCGGGGACTAGCGGGCCCCAAGAGACCCAGTACTTC.

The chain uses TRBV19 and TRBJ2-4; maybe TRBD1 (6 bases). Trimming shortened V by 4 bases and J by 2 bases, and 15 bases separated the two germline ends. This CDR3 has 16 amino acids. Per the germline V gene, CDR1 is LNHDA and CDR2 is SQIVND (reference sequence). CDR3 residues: CASSTYRAGTKNIQYF. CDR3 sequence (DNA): TGTGCCAGTAGTACCTACAGGGCCGGGACCAAAAACATTCAGTACTTC.

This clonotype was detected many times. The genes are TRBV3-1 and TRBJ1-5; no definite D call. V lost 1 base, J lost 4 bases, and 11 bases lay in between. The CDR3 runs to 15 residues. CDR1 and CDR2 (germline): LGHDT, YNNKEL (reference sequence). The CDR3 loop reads CASSQGNGGNQPQHF. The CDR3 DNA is TGTGCCAGCAGCCAAGGTAATGGCGGAAATCAGCCCCAGCATTTT.

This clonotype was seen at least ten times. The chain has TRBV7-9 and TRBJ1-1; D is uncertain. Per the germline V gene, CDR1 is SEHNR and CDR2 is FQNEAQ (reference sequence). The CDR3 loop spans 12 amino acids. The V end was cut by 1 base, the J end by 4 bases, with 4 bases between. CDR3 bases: TGTGCCAGCAGCTTAGTCCTCACTGAAGCTTTCTTT. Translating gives CASSLVLTEAFF.